The 2 T cell receptor beta chains below all came from one sample that was sequenced in a study of blood T cell repertoires in COVID-19. The protocol was immunoSEQ multiplex PCR, while the TCRdb copy is restricted to in-frame clones and leaves out a portion. The data show roughly 230,000 clones, 80% to 95% seen once. Sequencing used peripheral blood. These receptor sequences come from a man younger than 45 with COVID-19, enrolled during active disease.

Written as DNA, the CDR3 is TGTGCCAGCCAAATTGACAGGCACACTGAAGCTTTCTTT. Protein: CASQIDRHTEAFF. This sequence joins TRBV6-7 and TRBJ1-1; a possible D gene is TRBD1 (6 bases). TRBV6-7 is sorted into the ORF group, with uncertain function. The CDR3 extends over 13 amino acids. Trimming left V 8 bases short and J 3 bases short, with 13 bases between.

The chain uses TRBV4-1 and TRBJ2-7; TRBD1 is a possible D gene (6 bases). The V gene lost 2 bases and the J gene lost 4 bases, with 21 bases spanning the gap. CDR1 is MGHRA and CDR2 is YSYEKL in the germline V gene. This CDR3 contains 17 residues. The CDR3 sequence is CASSQLTGTHFGYEQYF. The CDR3 region has the DNA TGCGCCAGCAGCCAACTCACCGGGACACACTTCGGGTACGAGCAGTACTTC.